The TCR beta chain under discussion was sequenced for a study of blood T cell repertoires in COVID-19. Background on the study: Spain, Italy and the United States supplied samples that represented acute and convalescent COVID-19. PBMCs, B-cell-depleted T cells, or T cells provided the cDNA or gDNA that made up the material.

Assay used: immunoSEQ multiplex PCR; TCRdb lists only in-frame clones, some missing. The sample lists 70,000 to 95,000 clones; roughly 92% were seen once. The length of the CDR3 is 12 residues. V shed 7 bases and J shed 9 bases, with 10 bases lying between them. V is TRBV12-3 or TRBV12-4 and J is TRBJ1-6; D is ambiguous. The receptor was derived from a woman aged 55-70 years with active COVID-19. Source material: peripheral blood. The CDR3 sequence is CASTRPGSPLHF. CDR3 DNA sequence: TGTGCCAGCACCCGCCCAGGTTCACCCCTCCACTTT.